This entry is about one T cell receptor (beta chain). The source of the sample is a study of blood T cell repertoires in COVID-19. Sequencing used immunoSEQ multiplex PCR; TCRdb keeps in-frame clones, though not all of them. The repertoire holds about 250,000 clones, with 80% to 90% as singletons. CDR1 is MDHEN, CDR2 SYDVKM, per germline. This CDR3 comprises 13 residues. The junction had 4 bases not matched to a gene; V was cut back by 3 bases and J by 5 bases. The clonotype was recovered from a woman aged 25-40 years who had recovered from COVID-19. Sequencing used PBMCs or T cells enriched from blood (not recorded which). V gene TRBV28 combines with J gene TRBJ2-7, with TRBD2 identical over 7 bases. The CDR3: CASSFRGRDEQYF. The CDR3 DNA follows: TGTGCCAGCAGTTTTCGGGGGAGGGACGAGCAGTACTTC.